This entry lists 10 T cell receptor beta chains sequenced from one sample in a study of technical replicates of blood from several donors. Here immunoSEQ multiplex PCR was the method, and the copy in TCRdb shows in-frame clones only, minus some. The sample has about 84,000 clones, 90% to 95% seen once. Sequenced input: T cells isolated from PBMCs. These receptors were taken from a human donor in good health.

The genes are TRBV25-1 and TRBJ1-1, with a weak D call TRBD1 (6 bases). Germline-derived CDR1 and CDR2 are MGHDK and SYGVNS. The CDR3 spans 17 residues. The V end lost 3 bases, the J end lost 1 base, and 18 bases lay between the germline ends. CDR3 coding DNA: TGTGCCAGCAGTGAGCTCCCCGGGGGGACAACGAACACTGAAGCTTTCTTT. Protein product: CASSELPGGTTNTEAFF.

The chain carries TRBV7-9 and TRBJ1-2; TRBD1 might be the D (5 bases). The CDR3 is made up of 15 amino acids. Between the trimmed V and J ends, which lost 1 base and 7 bases, there was a span of 16 bases. Germline loops: CDR1 SEHNR, CDR2 FQNEAQ (reference sequence). CDR3 sequence (DNA): TGTGCCAGCAGCTTAGGTCCGTCGGGGGATTCTGGCTACACCTTC. Translating gives CASSLGPSGDSGYTF.

In its sample, this clone was seen once. The CDR3 DNA sequence: TGCAGCGTTGGCGGCGGGCCCTACGAGCAGTACTTC. The encoded protein is CSVGGGPYEQYF. V is TRBV29-1 and J is TRBJ2-7, with D possibly TRBD2 on 5 matching bases. Germline-derived CDR1 and CDR2 are SQVTM and ANQGSEA. V lost 4 bases and J lost 2, with 9 bases in between. The CDR3 totals 12 residues.

The V and J genes are TRBV2 and TRBJ2-4; no definite D call. Germline V lookup: CDR1 SNHLY, CDR2 FYNNEI. The CDR3 runs 12 residues. V lost 7 bases and J lost 9, with 13 bases in between. The CDR3 DNA sequence: TGTGCCAGCATAGCTTTGGATAGCATTCAGTACTTC. Its translation is CASIALDSIQYF.

V is TRBV5-1 and J is TRBJ2-2; TRBD2 matches at 12 bases. The CDR3 length is 15 residues. Per the germline V gene, CDR1 is SGHRS and CDR2 is YFSETQ. V dropped 5 bases and J dropped 6; count of bases not matched to a gene: 5. CDR3 residues: CASRASGRAPGELFF. CDR3 bases: TGCGCCAGCAGAGCTAGCGGGAGGGCCCCCGGGGAGCTGTTTTTT. Supplemented by reference TRBV5-1 and TRBJ2-2, the full variable domain reads KAGVTQTPRYLIKTRGQQVTLSCSPISGHRSVSWYQQTPGQGLQFLFEYFSETQRNKGNFPGRFSGRQFSNSRSEMNVSTLELGDSALYLCASRASGRAPGELFFGEGSRLTVL.

The chain combines TRBV28 with TRBJ2-7; 7 nucleotides line up with TRBD2. The CDR3 has 15 amino acids. Losses at the gene ends were 5 bases for V and 0 bases for J; bases not matched to a gene: 7. Germline CDR1 and CDR2: MDHEN and SYDVKM. The CDR3: CASSDPSGGSYEQYF. The CDR3 DNA reads TGTGCCAGCAGTGACCCTAGCGGAGGCTCCTACGAGCAGTACTTC.

This clone was seen once. The CDR3 region has the DNA TGTGCCAGCAGTTACCTAATAGCAAGCGGGAGGGTAAACACCGGGGAGCTGTTTTTT. The encoded protein is CASSYLIASGRVNTGELFF. V and J are TRBV28 and TRBJ2-2; 10 nucleotides line up with TRBD2. This CDR3 has 19 amino acids. Germline V lookup: CDR1 MDHEN, CDR2 SYDVKM. The junction had 13 bases not matched to a gene; V was cut back by 4 bases and J by 2 bases. Full variable domain (outside the CDR3, taken from reference TRBV28 and TRBJ2-2): DVKVTQSSRYLVKRTGEKVFLECVQDMDHENMFWYRQDPGLGLRLIYFSYDVKMKEKGDIPEGYSVSREKKERFSLILESASTNQTSMYLCASSYLIASGRVNTGELFFGEGSRLTVL.

CDR3 in amino acids: CASSLWGTSGRLEQFF. The CDR3 bases are TGTGCCAGCAGCTTGTGGGGGACTAGCGGGAGACTTGAGCAGTTCTTC. The V gene is TRBV5-4, the J gene TRBJ2-1; 14 bases line up with TRBD2. The CDR3 contains 16 residues. V was clipped by 1 base and J by 9 bases; unmatched bases: 6. Germline V gives CDR1 SGHNT, CDR2 YYREEE (reference sequence).

The rearrangement uses TRBV5-6 and TRBJ2-7, with 11 bases aligning to TRBD1. Germline V CDR1 and CDR2: SGHDT, YYEEEE. The CDR3 consists of 13 residues. V lost 4 bases to trimming and J lost 3 bases; unmatched junction nucleotides: 0. This CDR3 is CASSGTGGYEQYF. CDR3 nucleotide sequence: TGTGCCAGCAGCGGGACAGGGGGCTACGAGCAGTACTTC.

The chain has TRBV6-5 and TRBJ2-7; D not certain. The CDR3 is 15 residues long. Germline CDR1 is MNHEY and CDR2 is SVGAGI. The germline V and J ends were trimmed by 0 bases and 2 bases, with 11 bases remaining between them. The CDR3 region has the DNA TGTGCCAGCAGTTACTCGGTAGACTTAACCTACGAGCAGTACTTC. It translates to CASSYSVDLTYEQYF.